This T cell receptor (beta chain) appears in the sequencing data of a study of blood T cell repertoires in COVID-19. V lost 5 bases to trimming and J lost 3 bases, with 17 bases between them. Germline assignment: CDR1 SEHNR and CDR2 FQNEAQ (reference sequence). The CDR3 is made up of 16 amino acids. Sequencing was performed with immunoSEQ multiplex PCR; in TCRdb, only in-frame clones are kept and a portion is missing. The sample holds hundreds of thousands of clones, around 89% seen once. Sequenced input: peripheral blood. V gene TRBV7-9 combines with J gene TRBJ2-1, with D possibly being TRBD2 (6 bases). This TCR was sampled from a woman aged 40 to 49 with COVID-19, enrolled during active disease. The chain's CDR3 is CASSPEGRGSYNEQFF. CDR3 nucleotide sequence: TGTGCCAGCAGCCCGGAGGGGCGGGGAAGCTACAATGAGCAGTTCTTC.